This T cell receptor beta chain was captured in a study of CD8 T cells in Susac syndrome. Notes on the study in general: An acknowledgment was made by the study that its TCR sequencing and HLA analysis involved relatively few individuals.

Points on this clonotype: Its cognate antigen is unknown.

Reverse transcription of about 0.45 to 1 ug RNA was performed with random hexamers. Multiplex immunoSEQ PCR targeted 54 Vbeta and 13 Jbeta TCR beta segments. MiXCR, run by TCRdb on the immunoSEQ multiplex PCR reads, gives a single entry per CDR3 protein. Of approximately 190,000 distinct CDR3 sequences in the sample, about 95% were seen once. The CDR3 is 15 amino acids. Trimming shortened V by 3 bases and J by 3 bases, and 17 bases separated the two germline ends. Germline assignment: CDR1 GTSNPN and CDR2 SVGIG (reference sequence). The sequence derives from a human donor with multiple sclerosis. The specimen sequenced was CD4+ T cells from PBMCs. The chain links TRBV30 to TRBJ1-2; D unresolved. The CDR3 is CAWSFPFVPDYGYTF. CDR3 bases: TGTGCCTGGAGCTTCCCTTTCGTCCCGGACTATGGCTACACCTTC.